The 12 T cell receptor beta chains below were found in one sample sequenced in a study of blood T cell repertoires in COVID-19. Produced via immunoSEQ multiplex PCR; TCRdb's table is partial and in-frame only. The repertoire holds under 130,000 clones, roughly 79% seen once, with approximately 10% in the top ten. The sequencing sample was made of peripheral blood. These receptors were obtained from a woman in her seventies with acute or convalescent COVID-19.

CDR3 in DNA: TGTGCCAGTAGTATCACGGTAGAGAGCAATCAGCCCCAGCATTTT. This encodes CASSITVESNQPQHF. The chain couples TRBV19 to TRBJ1-5; the D is unclear. The CDR3 totals 15 residues. V shed 3 bases and J shed 1 base, with 10 bases lying between them. The V gene's germline CDR1 is LNHDA and CDR2 SQIVND (reference sequence).

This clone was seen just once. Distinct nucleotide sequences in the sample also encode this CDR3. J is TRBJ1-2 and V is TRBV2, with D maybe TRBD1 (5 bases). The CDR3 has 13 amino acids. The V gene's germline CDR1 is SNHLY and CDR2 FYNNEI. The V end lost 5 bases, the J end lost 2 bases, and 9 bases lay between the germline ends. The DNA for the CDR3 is TGTGCCAGCAGTCCTCAGGGAAACTATGGCTACACCTTC. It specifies CASSPQGNYGYTF.

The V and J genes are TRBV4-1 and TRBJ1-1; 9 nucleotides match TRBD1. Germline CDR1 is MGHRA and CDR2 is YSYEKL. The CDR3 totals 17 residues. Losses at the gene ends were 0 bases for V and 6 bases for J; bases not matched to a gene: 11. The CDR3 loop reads CASSQEGTGRRKAEAFF. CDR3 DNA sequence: TGCGCCAGCAGCCAAGAGGGGACAGGGAGGCGAAAGGCTGAAGCTTTCTTT.

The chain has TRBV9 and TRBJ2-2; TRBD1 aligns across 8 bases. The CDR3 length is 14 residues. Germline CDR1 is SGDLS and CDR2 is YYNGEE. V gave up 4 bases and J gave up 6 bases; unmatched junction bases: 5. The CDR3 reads CASSTTGVAGELFF. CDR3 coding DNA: TGTGCCAGCAGCACGACAGGGGTGGCCGGGGAGCTGTTTTTT. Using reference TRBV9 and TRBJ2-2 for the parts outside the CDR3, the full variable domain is DSGVTQTPKHLITATGQRVTLRCSPRSGDLSVYWYQQSLDQGLQFLIQYYNGEERAKGNILERFSAQQFPDLHSELNLSSLELGDSALYFCASSTTGVAGELFFGEGSRLTVL.

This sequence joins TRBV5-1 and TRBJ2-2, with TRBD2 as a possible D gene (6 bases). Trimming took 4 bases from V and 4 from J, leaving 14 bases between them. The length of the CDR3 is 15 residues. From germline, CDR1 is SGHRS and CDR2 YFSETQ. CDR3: CASSVTGGSTGELFF. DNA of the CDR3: TGCGCCAGCAGCGTTACAGGAGGGTCCACCGGGGAGCTGTTTTTT.

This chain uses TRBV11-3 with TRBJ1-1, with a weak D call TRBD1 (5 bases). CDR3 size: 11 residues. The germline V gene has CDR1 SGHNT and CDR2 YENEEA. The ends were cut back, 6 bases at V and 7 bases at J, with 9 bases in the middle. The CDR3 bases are TGTGCCAGCAGAGGTAGGGGTGAAGCTTTCTTT. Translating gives CASRGRGEAFF. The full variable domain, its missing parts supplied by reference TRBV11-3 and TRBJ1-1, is EAGVVQSPRYKIIEKKQPVAFWCNPISGHNTLYWYLQNLGQGPELLIRYENEEAVDDSQLPKDRFSAERLKGVDSTLKIQPAELGDSAVYLCASRGRGEAFFGQGTRLTVV.

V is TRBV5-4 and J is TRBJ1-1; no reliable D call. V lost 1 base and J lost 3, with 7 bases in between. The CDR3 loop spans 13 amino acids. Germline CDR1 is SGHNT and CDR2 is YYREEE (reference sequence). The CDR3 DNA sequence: TGTGCCAGCAGCTTGCTGTCCGACACTGAAGCTTTCTTT. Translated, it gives CASSLLSDTEAFF.

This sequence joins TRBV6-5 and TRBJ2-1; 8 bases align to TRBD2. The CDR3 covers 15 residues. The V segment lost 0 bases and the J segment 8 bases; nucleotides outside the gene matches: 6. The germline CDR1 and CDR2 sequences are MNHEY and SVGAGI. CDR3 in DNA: TGTGCCAGCAGTTACTCGAGCGGGAGCGGACATGAGCAGTTCTTC. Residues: CASSYSSGSGHEQFF.

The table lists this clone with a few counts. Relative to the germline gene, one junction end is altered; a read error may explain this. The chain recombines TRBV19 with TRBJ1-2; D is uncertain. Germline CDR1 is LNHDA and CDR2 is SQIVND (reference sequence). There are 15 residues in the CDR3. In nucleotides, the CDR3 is TGTGCCAGTAGTATCCCTGGTGAAGTAAACTACGGCTACACCTTC. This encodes CASSIPGEVNYGYTF.

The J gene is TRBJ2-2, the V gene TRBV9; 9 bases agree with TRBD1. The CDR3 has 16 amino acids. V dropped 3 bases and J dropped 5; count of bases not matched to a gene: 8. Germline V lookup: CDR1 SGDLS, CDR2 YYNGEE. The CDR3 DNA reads TGTGCCAGCAGCGGCACGGGACAGGGTGGGACCGGGGAGCTGTTTTTT. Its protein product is CASSGTGQGGTGELFF.

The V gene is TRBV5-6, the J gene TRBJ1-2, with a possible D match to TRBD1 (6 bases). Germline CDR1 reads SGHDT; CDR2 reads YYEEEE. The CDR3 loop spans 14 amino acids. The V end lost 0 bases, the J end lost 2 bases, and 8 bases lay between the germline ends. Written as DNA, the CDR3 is TGTGCCAGCAGCTTGGACAGGGCCAACTATGGCTACACCTTC. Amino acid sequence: CASSLDRANYGYTF.

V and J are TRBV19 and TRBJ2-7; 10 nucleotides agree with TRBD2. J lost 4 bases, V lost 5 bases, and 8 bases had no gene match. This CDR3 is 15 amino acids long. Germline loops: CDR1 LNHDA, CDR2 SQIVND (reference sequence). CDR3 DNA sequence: TGTGCCAGTAGTTCCTCCGGACTAGCGGCTTACGAGCAGTACTTC. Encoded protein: CASSSSGLAAYEQYF.